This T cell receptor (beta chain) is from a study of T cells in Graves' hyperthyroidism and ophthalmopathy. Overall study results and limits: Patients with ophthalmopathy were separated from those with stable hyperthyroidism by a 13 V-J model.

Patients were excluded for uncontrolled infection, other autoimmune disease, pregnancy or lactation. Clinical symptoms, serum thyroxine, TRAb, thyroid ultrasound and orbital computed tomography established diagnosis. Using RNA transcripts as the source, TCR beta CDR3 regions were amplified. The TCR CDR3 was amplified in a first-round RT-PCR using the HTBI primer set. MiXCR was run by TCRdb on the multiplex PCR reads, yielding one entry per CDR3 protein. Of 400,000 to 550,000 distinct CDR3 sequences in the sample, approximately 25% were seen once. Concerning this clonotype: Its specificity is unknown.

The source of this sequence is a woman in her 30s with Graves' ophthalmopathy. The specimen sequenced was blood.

The CDR3 sequence is CASSPDSGRASLETQYF. CDR3 bases: TGTGCCAGCAGCCCAGATAGCGGGAGGGCCTCGTTAGAGACCCAGTACTTC. V is TRBV11-1 and J is TRBJ2-5; 11 bases match TRBD2. The germline CDR1 and CDR2 sequences are SGHAT and FQDESV (reference sequence). The CDR3 runs 17 residues. Germline trimming cut 5 bases from V and 4 bases from J; bases unmatched to any gene: 12.